This T cell receptor beta chain was sequenced during a study of response to subunit inactivated influenza vaccine (dated by TCRdb to the late 2010s). Regarding the complete study: Deep quantitative T cell receptor repertoire profiling was used in the study to track responses to a trivalent subunit inactivated influenza vaccine.

On the study overall, not on this receptor specifically: According to the authors, only a limited number of new T cells may be recruited by each seasonal influenza vaccination.

The receptor library was made with RT-PCR. Sequencing took place on an Illumina HiSeq 2500. TCRdb ran its own pipeline on the public reads, namely fastp trimming at Q25 and MiXCR clone calling, and kept in-frame beta chains. For every CDR3 protein sequence, its rows merge into one entry that carries the most common genes and DNA. This sample has about 620,000 distinct CDR3 sequences in its table, and 12% of those were observed once. The ten largest clones take up about 10% of the sample. The CDR3 holds 15 amino acids from the cysteine to the phenylalanine. Only CDR3 DNA remains: 45 bases, in frame from the first base. At the junction V is shortened by 2 bases and J by 3 bases, with 12 bases in between. Per the germline V gene (reference sequence), LNHDA is the CDR1 and SQIVND is the CDR2. On this clonotype itself: Its antigen is currently not known. No much larger clone is present one base from it, and per-base qualities are unavailable.

The clonotype originates from a man in his fifties or sixties who received an inactivated influenza vaccine. Donor details come from another sample of the same person, matched by shared clones. The sample here was PBMCs from blood, taken on the day of vaccination. The chain was built from TRBV19 and TRBJ2-3; the D gene is perhaps TRBD2, from 7 matching bases. The CDR3 sequence is CASSIWGGRTDTQYF. At the DNA level, the sequence is TGTGCCAGTAGTATATGGGGGGGGCGGACAGATACGCAGTATTTT.